Below are 26 T cell receptor beta chains sequenced from a single sample in a study of T cell responses to AZD1222 COVID-19 vaccine (dated by TCRdb to the early 2020s). The meaning of the sample's time point label: baseline before first vaccination. The library was produced with the immunoSEQ multiplex PCR assay. TCRdb carries this immuneACCESS record with in-frame sequences only. Its versions omit some clonotypes, under half of them owing to an unresolved V gene in the studies checked, with the rest unexplained. The sample table contains about 140,000 clones; only one count was recorded for about 86% of them. The ten largest account for around 3.6% of the sample. Sequences were derived from peripheral blood, sampled on day 0 of AZD1222 vaccination. These receptor sequences come from an adult in good health.

The chain has TRBV6-6 and TRBJ2-3; 13 bases map to TRBD2. This CDR3 has 16 residues. Germline CDR1 MNHNY, CDR2 SVGAGI (reference sequence). V gave up 6 bases and J gave up 4 bases; unmatched junction bases: 7. The CDR3 DNA follows: TGTGCCAGCAGACTAGCGGGAGGGATTGTAGCAGATACGCAGTATTTT. Residues: CASRLAGGIVADTQYF.

The rearrangement joins TRBV11-2 to TRBJ1-1, with D maybe TRBD1 (6 bases). V was cut by 8 bases and J by 0 bases, with 16 bases left in between. Germline V gene data show CDR1 as SGHAT and CDR2 as FQNNGV. The CDR3 has 15 residues. The CDR3 loop is CASGVRTDMNTEAFF. The CDR3 DNA follows: TGTGCCAGCGGAGTTAGGACAGACATGAACACTGAAGCTTTCTTT.

The genes are TRBV19 and TRBJ1-1; the D gene is possibly TRBD1 (5 bases). Germline V gene data show CDR1 as LNHDA and CDR2 as SQIVND (reference sequence). The CDR3 consists of 15 residues. Trimming shortened V by 3 bases and J by 1 base, and 12 bases separated the two germline ends. The CDR3 is CASSMKTGPNTEAFF. The DNA for the CDR3 is TGTGCCAGTAGTATGAAGACGGGGCCGAACACTGAAGCTTTCTTT.

The chain links TRBV11-3 to TRBJ2-1, with a tentative D call TRBD2 (9 bases). Looked up from germline, CDR1 is SGHNT and CDR2 is YENEEA. The CDR3 has 14 residues. The V end lost 5 bases, the J end lost 8 bases, and 16 bases lay between the germline ends. CDR3 in amino acids: CASSPGGGRDEQFF. CDR3 coding DNA: TGTGCCAGCAGCCCAGGGGGCGGGAGGGATGAGCAGTTCTTC.

This sequence joins TRBV27 and TRBJ1-2; TRBD1 matches 10 bases. This CDR3 region has 14 residues. V trimming: 5 bases; J trimming: 4 bases; junction bases outside the gene matches: 4. Germline lookup yields CDR1 MNHEY and CDR2 SMNVEV (reference sequence). The chain's CDR3 is CASSGGQGIYGYTF. The CDR3 DNA reads as TGTGCCAGCAGTGGGGGACAGGGGATCTATGGCTACACCTTC.

The V call is TRBV28, the J call TRBJ2-3; 12 bases are shared with TRBD2. The CDR3 runs to 17 residues. In germline, CDR1 is MDHEN, CDR2 SYDVKM. Trimming removed 6 bases from V and 4 bases from J; junction bases left unmatched: 11. The CDR3 DNA follows: TGTGCCAGCAGCCGGCCTCCTAGCGGGAGGGACTCAGATACGCAGTATTTT. It is translated as CASSRPPSGRDSDTQYF.

The chain carries TRBV19 and TRBJ1-5; 9 nucleotides match TRBD1. The J segment lost 6 bases and the V segment lost 5 bases, leaving 8 bases of the junction unmatched. This CDR3 comprises 15 residues. Germline V gives CDR1 LNHDA, CDR2 SQIVND (reference sequence). CDR3 residues: CASSVTGGVFQPQHF. In DNA, the CDR3 is TGTGCCAGTAGTGTGACAGGGGGGGTCTTTCAGCCCCAGCATTTT.

This chain connects TRBV7-3 to TRBJ2-1, with D unclear. The CDR3 has 15 amino acids. Germline values: CDR1 SGHTA, CDR2 FQGTGA. The V gene lost 2 bases and the J gene lost 2 bases, with 10 bases spanning the gap. In DNA, the CDR3 is TGTGCCAGCAGCTTAGCATCTAACACCTACAATGAGCAGTTCTTC. It codes for CASSLASNTYNEQFF. The full variable domain, completed using reference TRBV7-3 and TRBJ2-1, is GAGVSQTPSNKVTEKGKYVELRCDPISGHTALYWYRQSLGQGPEFLIYFQGTGAADDSGLPNDRFFAVRPEGSVSTLKIQRTERGDSAVYLCASSLASNTYNEQFFGPGTRLTVL.

This clone is a singleton in its sample. The chain recombines TRBV3-1 (or the pseudogene TRBV3-2) with TRBJ1-6; no clear D gene. Trimming took 4 bases from V and 14 from J, leaving 15 bases between them. This CDR3 comprises 13 residues. CDR1 is LGHDT and CDR2 is YNNKEL in the germline V gene (reference sequence). CDR3 coding DNA: TGTGCCAGCAGCCCCAGCAATTGGGCGGCCCTCCACTTT. This encodes CASSPSNWAALHF.

The chain carries TRBV28 and TRBJ2-2, with D unresolved. Germline V lookup: CDR1 MDHEN, CDR2 SYDVKM. With 6 bases removed from V and 5 bases from J, the gap between germline ends came to 13 bases. This CDR3 region has 14 residues. The CDR3: CASRYPTETGELFF. In nucleotides, the CDR3 is TGTGCCAGCAGGTACCCCACCGAGACCGGGGAGCTGTTTTTT.

J is TRBJ1-6 and V is TRBV18; possibly TRBD1 for D (6 bases). The CDR3 runs to 13 residues. The germline V and J ends were trimmed by 5 bases and 8 bases, with 10 bases remaining between them. Germline V CDR1 and CDR2: KGHSH, LQKENI. In nucleotides, the CDR3 is TGTGCCAGCTCAGGACAGAGATATTCACCCCTCCACTTT. Its protein product is CASSGQRYSPLHF.

The chain recombines TRBV11-2 with TRBJ1-1, with D perhaps TRBD1 (5 bases). With 0 bases removed from V and 1 base from J, the gap between germline ends came to 9 bases. The V gene's germline CDR1 is SGHAT and CDR2 FQNNGV. There are 15 residues in the CDR3. CDR3 in DNA: TGTGCCAGCAGCTTAGATATGCAGGGGAACACTGAAGCTTTCTTT. This encodes CASSLDMQGNTEAFF. The full variable domain, its missing parts supplied by reference TRBV11-2 and TRBJ1-1, is EAGVAQSPRYKIIEKRQSVAFWCNPISGHATLYWYQQILGQGPKLLIQFQNNGVVDDSQLPKDRFSAERLKGVDSTLKIQPAKLEDSAVYLCASSLDMQGNTEAFFGQGTRLTVV.

This clone was observed once. V is TRBV23-1 and J is TRBJ2-1, with D unresolved. TRBV23-1 is annotated as an ORF whose role is uncertain. V was pared by 10 bases and J by 2 bases, with 15 bases between. The CDR3 is made up of 14 amino acids. CDR3 protein: CATYGLHTYNEQFF. DNA for the CDR3: TGCGCCACCTATGGATTACATACCTACAATGAGCAGTTCTTC.

The V gene is TRBV2, the J gene TRBJ1-5; 7 bases line up with TRBD1. In germline, CDR1 is SNHLY, CDR2 FYNNEI. Germline trimming cut 7 bases from V and 6 bases from J; bases unmatched to any gene: 15. The CDR3 length is 16 residues. The chain's CDR3 is CASTLVSQGLSQPQHF. For the CDR3, the DNA is TGTGCCAGCACCCTCGTTTCACAGGGGTTGAGTCAGCCCCAGCATTTT.

This chain connects TRBV27 to TRBJ2-5, with no clear D. CDR3 length: 13 amino acids. Trimming stripped 2 bases from V and 3 bases from J, with 7 bases between. CDR1 MNHEY and CDR2 SMNVEV come from the germline V gene (reference sequence). CDR3 protein: CASSLKWKETQYF. The CDR3 nucleotides read TGTGCCAGCAGTTTAAAATGGAAAGAGACCCAGTACTTC.

V gene TRBV11-3 combines with J gene TRBJ2-1, with a tentative D call TRBD2 (5 bases). Germline CDR1 reads SGHNT; CDR2 reads YENEEA. The CDR3 is 15 residues long. Trimming removed 1 base at V and 4 bases at J, with 11 bases between. The CDR3 DNA is TGTGCCAGCAGCTTAGGAGGGCTAGCTTACAATGAGCAGTTCTTC. It is translated as CASSLGGLAYNEQFF.

The rearrangement links TRBV28 to TRBJ2-5; D possibly corresponds to TRBD2 (6 bases). This CDR3 has 14 residues. V was clipped by 5 bases and J by 6 bases, with 16 bases between them. CDR1 is MDHEN, CDR2 SYDVKM, per germline. The DNA for the CDR3 is TGTGCCAGCAGTCCGCCCCGGGACTCGAAGACCCAGTACTTC. This encodes CASSPPRDSKTQYF.

This CDR3 reads CASSLEAGRIYEQYF. The CDR3 bases are TGTGCCAGCAGTTTAGAGGCGGGCAGGATTTACGAGCAGTACTTC. The gene calls are TRBV28 and TRBJ2-7, with D perhaps TRBD2 (5 bases). Germline V CDR1 and CDR2: MDHEN, SYDVKM. V was cut by 2 bases and J by 4 bases, with 15 bases left in between. There are 15 residues in the CDR3.

The J gene is TRBJ1-5, the V gene TRBV28, with D maybe TRBD1 (6 bases). This CDR3 is 14 amino acids long. CDR1 and CDR2 from the germline V gene are MDHEN and SYDVKM. V gave up 3 bases and J gave up 7 bases, with 13 bases separating them. The CDR3 DNA reads as TGTGCCAGCAGTTTGACAGGAAAGAGGCAGCCCCAGCATTTT. Amino acids: CASSLTGKRQPQHF.

J is TRBJ1-5 and V is TRBV4-1; 7 bases agree with TRBD1. The V gene's germline CDR1 is MGHRA and CDR2 YSYEKL. The CDR3 loop spans 14 amino acids. V dropped 8 bases and J dropped 1; count of bases not matched to a gene: 5. DNA of the CDR3: TGCGCCAGCTCCCAGGGGGACAGCAATCAGCCCCAGCATTTT. Translation gives CASSQGDSNQPQHF.

This chain uses TRBV19 with TRBJ1-5; 12 bases are shared with TRBD1. CDR1 is LNHDA, CDR2 SQIVND, per germline (reference sequence). The CDR3 runs 17 residues. J gave up 2 bases and V 5 bases, and 7 bases lay outside the gene matches. The DNA of the CDR3 is TGTGCCAGTAGTGGAGGGACAGGGGGCGTCCGCAATCAGCCCCAGCATTTT. Amino acid sequence: CASSGGTGGVRNQPQHF.

This chain uses TRBV6-5 with TRBJ1-2; 7 bases agree with TRBD1. V gave up 6 bases and J gave up 7 bases; unmatched junction bases: 11. Germline V gene data show CDR1 as MNHEY and CDR2 as SVGAGI. The CDR3 has 14 residues. Written as DNA, the CDR3 is TGTGCCAGCAGAAAGGAGGGGGCAGGTGGTGGCTACACCTTC. The encoded protein is CASRKEGAGGGYTF.

V is TRBV4-2 and J is TRBJ1-3; D gene uncertain. The CDR3 contains 15 residues. Germline V CDR1 and CDR2: LGHNA, YNFKEQ. The V end lost 3 bases, the J end lost 4 bases, and 13 bases lay between the germline ends. Here the CDR3 reads CASSQTGPPGNTIYF. CDR3 DNA: TGTGCCAGCAGCCAGACCGGACCGCCCGGAAACACCATATATTTT.

This CDR3 is CASSPGQGPGNTIYF. CDR3 sequence (DNA): TGTGCCAGCTCACCCGGACAGGGACCAGGAAACACCATATATTTT. V is TRBV18 and J is TRBJ1-3; the match to TRBD1 covers 8 bases. Germline loops: CDR1 KGHSH, CDR2 LQKENI. V lost 3 bases to trimming and J lost 4 bases; unmatched junction nucleotides: 5. This CDR3 is 15 amino acids long.

The rearrangement joins TRBV11-3 to TRBJ2-2; D is unresolved. The CDR3 totals 13 residues. Germline lookup yields CDR1 SGHNT and CDR2 YENEEA. V was trimmed by 5 bases and J by 7 bases, leaving 11 bases between them. The CDR3 reads CASSPDWGGELFF. As DNA, the CDR3 is TGTGCCAGCAGCCCTGACTGGGGCGGGGAGCTGTTTTTT.

The rearrangement joins TRBV23-1 to TRBJ2-7; TRBD2 matches 7 bases. TRBV23-1 carries the ORF label, with uncertain function. With 2 bases clipped from V and 0 bases from J, the junction kept 16 bases outside the gene matches. The CDR3 has 19 amino acids. As DNA, the CDR3 is TGCGCCAGCAGTCAAGATCGAGCGGGGAGGGCCGTAAGCTCCTACGAGCAGTACTTC. Protein: CASSQDRAGRAVSSYEQYF.